These 16 T cell receptor beta chains originate from one sample sequenced in a study of blood T cell repertoires in COVID-19. Sequencing used immunoSEQ multiplex PCR; TCRdb keeps in-frame clones, though not all of them. This sample has about 320,000 clones, with 83% found just once. Sequencing used peripheral blood. The receptors shown here come from a woman between 50 and 59 years old with acute or convalescent COVID-19.

The rearrangement uses TRBV6-4 and TRBJ2-3; D might be TRBD2 (6 bases). CDR3 length: 14 amino acids. Trimming removed 4 bases at V and 0 bases at J, with 8 bases between. Germline CDR1 and CDR2: MRHNA and SNTAGT. The DNA for the CDR3 is TGTGCCAGCAGTGCCGGGACTAGCACAGATACGCAGTATTTT. It yields the protein CASSAGTSTDTQYF.

The rearrangement links TRBV6-2 or TRBV6-3 to TRBJ2-3, with D tentatively TRBD1 (6 bases). Germline-derived CDR1 and CDR2 are MNHEY and SVGEGT. CDR3 length: 17 amino acids. Trimming removed 5 bases at V and 2 bases at J, with 20 bases between. The chain's CDR3 is CASSGGKSVGATDTQYF. The CDR3 nucleotides are TGTGCCAGCAGTGGGGGCAAGAGCGTCGGGGCCACAGATACGCAGTATTTT.

V usage is TRBV5-4 and J usage is TRBJ2-3; D may be TRBD2 (6 bases). With 6 bases removed from V and 2 bases from J, the gap between germline ends came to 16 bases. The germline V gene has CDR1 SGHNT and CDR2 YYREEE (reference sequence). The CDR3 is 15 residues long. The chain's CDR3 is CASNQGGAVTDTQYF. CDR3 bases: TGTGCCAGCAACCAGGGAGGAGCGGTCACAGATACGCAGTATTTT. Full variable domain (rest looked up from reference TRBV5-4 and TRBJ2-3): ETGVTQSPTHLIKTRGQQVTLRCSSQSGHNTVSWYQQALGQGPQFIFQYYREEENGRGNFPPRFSGLQFPNYSSELNVNALELDDSALYLCASNQGGAVTDTQYFGPGTRLTVL.

The V gene is TRBV29-1, the J gene TRBJ1-1, with D unclear. Germline CDR1 SQVTM, CDR2 ANQGSEA. V was shortened by 3 bases and J by 1 base, with 9 bases between the two germline ends. The CDR3 spans 13 residues. The CDR3 nucleotides are TGCAGCGTTGAGGAACAGAAGAACACTGAAGCTTTCTTT. It encodes CSVEEQKNTEAFF.

This clone has more than one count but fewer than ten. This chain uses TRBV27 with TRBJ1-5; no definite D call. The CDR3 length is 15 residues. The germline CDR1 and CDR2 sequences are MNHEY and SMNVEV (reference sequence). Trimming took off 0 bases at V and 5 bases at J, with 11 bases between the two ends. The CDR3 region is CASSLSGGFYQPQHF. The CDR3 region has the DNA TGTGCCAGCAGTTTATCGGGAGGGTTCTATCAGCCCCAGCATTTT.

The chain uses TRBV19 and TRBJ1-6; D is undetermined. Trimming took 10 bases from V and 3 from J, leaving 16 bases between them. CDR1 is LNHDA and CDR2 is SQIVND in the germline V gene (reference sequence). The CDR3 length is 15 residues. The CDR3 bases are TGTGCCACCACCGCTTTGTTGAGCTATAATTCACCCCTCCACTTT. This sequence encodes CATTALLSYNSPLHF. Variable domain in full (rest from reference TRBV19 and TRBJ1-6): DGGITQSPKYLFRKEGQNVTLSCEQNLNHDAMYWYRQDPGQGLRLIYYSQIVNDFQKGDIAEGYSVSREKKESFPLTVTSAQKNPTAFYLCATTALLSYNSPLHFGNGTRLTVT.

This chain connects TRBV21-1 to TRBJ1-2; the table's D call of TRBD1 was not tested on the DNA. TRBV21-1 is marked as a pseudogene. The CDR3 is 16 residues long. The CDR3 loop is CASIEDGQGSNYGYTF. The CDR3 region has the DNA TGTGCCAGCATCGAAGACGGGCAGGGTTCTAACTATGGCTACACCTTC.

V usage is TRBV5-4 and J usage is TRBJ2-3; D unresolved. Trimming removed 1 base from V and 8 bases from J, with 8 bases in between. CDR3 length equals 12 residues. CDR1 is SGHNT and CDR2 is YYREEE in the germline V gene (reference sequence). The CDR3 DNA follows: TGTGCCAGCAGCTTGACTCCCGGTACGCAGTATTTT. This encodes CASSLTPGTQYF.

The rearrangement uses TRBV6-1 and TRBJ2-7; perhaps TRBD1 as D (5 bases). Trimming removed 2 bases from V and 2 bases from J, with 10 bases in between. CDR1 and CDR2 (germline): MNHNS, SASEGT. CDR3 length: 14 residues. The CDR3 DNA reads TGTGCCAGCAGTGAATTAGACAGACCCTACGAGCAGTACGTC. The encoded protein is CASSELDRPYEQYV.

Concerning this clone itself: Other nucleotide sequences from this sample produce the same CDR3. V and J are TRBV5-1 and TRBJ1-2; 9 bases map to TRBD1. CDR3 size: 13 residues. The germline CDR1 and CDR2 sequences are SGHRS and YFSETQ. V lost 3 bases and J lost 4; bases outside the gene matches: 1. Written as DNA, the CDR3 is TGCGCCAGCAGCTCACAGGGGGCCTATGGCTACACCTTC. This codes for CASSSQGAYGYTF.

The chain couples TRBV2 to TRBJ2-5; D possibly corresponds to TRBD1 (6 bases). V lost 3 bases to trimming and J lost 2 bases, with 10 bases between them. The germline V gene encodes CDR1 SNHLY and CDR2 FYNNEI. CDR3 size: 14 residues. DNA of the CDR3: TGTGCCAGCAGTGAGGGCAGGGGTCAAGAGACCCAGTACTTC. The encoded protein is CASSEGRGQETQYF. Full variable domain (outside the CDR3, taken from reference TRBV2 and TRBJ2-5): EPEVTQTPSHQVTQMGQEVILRCVPISNHLYFYWYRQILGQKVEFLVSFYNNEISEKSEIFDDQFSVERPDGSNFTLKIRSTKLEDSAMYFCASSEGRGQETQYFGPGTRLLVL.

The rearrangement uses TRBV10-3 and TRBJ2-3; 8 bases are shared with TRBD2. The germline CDR1 and CDR2 sequences are ENHRY and SYGVKD. V trimming: 1 base; J trimming: 5 bases; junction bases outside the gene matches: 5. The CDR3 has 15 amino acids. CDR3 protein: CAISELSGSVDTQYF. The CDR3 DNA sequence: TGTGCCATCAGTGAGTTAAGCGGGAGCGTAGATACGCAGTATTTT.

The chain uses TRBV30 and TRBJ2-1; 10 bases line up with TRBD1. CDR3 length: 14 amino acids. V lost 5 bases and J lost 10; bases outside the gene matches: 11. Per the germline V gene, CDR1 is GTSNPN and CDR2 is SVGIG (reference sequence). The CDR3 coding sequence is TGTGCCTGGGCTGCGGGACAGGGGCTTAGGGAGCAGTTCTTC. Translation: CAWAAGQGLREQFF. Complete variable domain (other parts from reference TRBV30 and TRBJ2-1): SQTIHQWPATLVQPVGSPLSLECTVEGTSNPNLYWYRQAAGRGLQLLFYSVGIGQISSEVPQNLSASRPQDRQFILSSKKLLLSDSGFYLCAWAAGQGLREQFFGPGTRLTVL.

The V call is TRBV18, the J call TRBJ2-3; D is unclear. CDR1 is KGHSH, CDR2 LQKENI, per germline. The ends were cut back, 2 bases at V and 5 bases at J, with 14 bases in the middle. The CDR3 contains 15 residues. The CDR3 nucleotides read TGTGCCAGCTCACCATCGAACGCGCTTGGAGATACGCAGTATTTT. Translating gives CASSPSNALGDTQYF.

The CDR3 loop is CASRTSGGSLIDTQYF. The CDR3 nucleotides are TGTGCCAGCAGGACTAGCGGGGGGTCCCTGATAGATACGCAGTATTTT. This chain joins TRBV2 and TRBJ2-3; TRBD2 aligns across 13 bases. The CDR3 runs 16 residues. Germline CDR1 is SNHLY and CDR2 is FYNNEI. J gave up 5 bases and V 6 bases, and 8 bases lay outside the gene matches.

This clone has just a few counts. The chain combines TRBV5-6 with TRBJ1-1; perhaps TRBD1 as D (6 bases). Germline CDR1 and CDR2: SGHDT and YYEEEE. With 3 bases removed from V and 3 bases from J, the gap between germline ends came to 15 bases. The CDR3 runs to 15 residues. The CDR3 DNA follows: TGTGCCAGCAGCTACCAGGACAGAGAGGACACTGAAGCTTTCTTT. This sequence encodes CASSYQDREDTEAFF.